Presented here are 27 T cell receptor beta chains from one specimen sequenced in a study of beta chain features in type 1 diabetes. No antigen has been assigned to these receptors. Every bit of the isolated RNA underwent reverse transcription, so sequencing read expressed TCRB transcripts. TCRdb keeps only in-frame clones here, not all; method: immunoSEQ multiplex PCR. This sample carries 600,000 to 700,000 clones, roughly 12% of them seen once, and the ten largest clones take 0.095% to 0.15%. Overall study results and limits: For Type 1 diabetes patients, all four CD4+ subsets carried TCRB CDR3s that were moderately but significantly shorter.

The sequenced sample was naive CD4+ T cells from blood. The receptors were gathered from a man aged 25 to 40 with type 1 diabetes.

Only one count was recorded for this clone. The chain links TRBV2 to TRBJ2-7; no firm D call. Trimming pared 4 bases from V and 1 base from J, leaving 5 bases between. CDR3 length equals 12 residues. CDR1 is SNHLY, CDR2 FYNNEI, per germline. The CDR3 coding sequence is TGTGCCAGCAGTGTGGGGTCCTACGAGCAGTACTTC. Its translation is CASSVGSYEQYF.

Notes on this clone: This may be a read error, as it is one base from a much larger clone. Other DNA sequences from this sample encode an identical CDR3 as well. This chain joins TRBV6-6 and TRBJ2-7, with no clear D. The CDR3 loop spans 11 amino acids. Germline V gene data show CDR1 as MNHNY and CDR2 as SVGAGI (reference sequence). V dropped 6 bases and J dropped 0 bases, with 3 bases sitting between them. In DNA form, the CDR3 reads TGTGCCAGCAGCCCCTCCTACGAGCAGTACTTC. Protein product: CASSPSYEQYF.

The chain employs TRBV10-3 and TRBJ1-2; 7 nucleotides match TRBD1. Germline values: CDR1 ENHRY, CDR2 SYGVKD. CDR3 length: 13 residues. After removal of 3 bases from V and 6 bases from J, the junction contained 4 bases not matched to a gene. The CDR3: CAISEQGRNGYTF. CDR3 bases: TGTGCCATCAGTGAACAGGGGCGGAATGGCTACACCTTC.

This clone has only a few counts. The chain employs TRBV7-9 and TRBJ2-1, with a possible D match to TRBD2 (6 bases). Germline V gives CDR1 SEHNR, CDR2 FQNEAQ (reference sequence). The CDR3 is 13 residues long. V was clipped by 6 bases and J by 13 bases, with 19 bases between them. The CDR3 nucleotides are TGTGCCAGCAGGCCGATATCCGGGACTCCACAGTTCTTC. This codes for CASRPISGTPQFF.

V gene TRBV4-3 combines with J gene TRBJ1-6, with TRBD1 as a possible D gene (5 bases). Germline CDR1 is LGHNA and CDR2 is YSLEER. CDR3 length: 14 amino acids. Trimming removed 3 bases at V and 6 bases at J, with 9 bases between. CDR3 DNA: TGCGCCAGCAGCCAGGAGGGACCTAATTCACCCCTCCACTTT. Residues: CASSQEGPNSPLHF.

This chain connects TRBV5-6 to TRBJ1-2, with a tentative D call TRBD1 (5 bases). Looked up from germline, CDR1 is SGHDT and CDR2 is YYEEEE. The length of the CDR3 is 13 residues. The V end lost 1 base, the J end lost 7 bases, and 11 bases lay between the germline ends. Here the CDR3 DNA reads TGTGCCAGCAGCTTGTTGGGTACAGGTGGCTACACCTTC. Amino acids: CASSLLGTGGYTF.

This clone was seen more than once but under ten times. V and J are TRBV30 and TRBJ2-1; 8 nucleotides agree with TRBD2. Germline V gives CDR1 GTSNPN, CDR2 SVGIG (reference sequence). Trimming removed 0 bases from V and 8 bases from J; junction bases left unmatched: 15. This CDR3 is 17 amino acids long. The CDR3: CAWSVLVGSGVFYEQFF. In DNA form, the CDR3 reads TGTGCCTGGAGTGTACTCGTCGGTAGCGGGGTATTCTATGAGCAGTTCTTC.

The rearrangement uses TRBV5-1 and TRBJ2-1; no firm D call. The CDR3 is 13 amino acids. Germline V gene sequence: CDR1 SGHRS, CDR2 YFSETQ. The V end lost 0 bases, the J end lost 1 base, and 2 bases lay between the germline ends. CDR3 protein: CASSLESYNEQFF. CDR3 DNA sequence: TGCGCCAGCAGCTTGGAATCCTACAATGAGCAGTTCTTC.

The chain is built from TRBV7-9 and TRBJ1-4, with D perhaps TRBD1 (5 bases). Germline V gene data show CDR1 as SEHNR and CDR2 as FQNEAQ (reference sequence). The length of the CDR3 is 14 residues. Deletions cut 5 bases from V and 5 bases from J, with 12 bases between. The DNA for the CDR3 is TGTGCCAGCAGCGCGGTTAACAGGAATGAAAAACTGTTTTTT. Translation: CASSAVNRNEKLFF.

This clone occurred a few times. The chain carries TRBV25-1 and TRBJ1-1; 7 bases agree with TRBD1. J gave up 2 bases and V 10 bases, and 7 bases lay outside the gene matches. The CDR3 is 13 amino acids. CDR1 is MGHDK, CDR2 SYGVNS, per germline. The CDR3 nucleotides read TGTGCCACCGGGACAGACTACAACACTGAAGCTTTCTTT. Protein sequence: CATGTDYNTEAFF.

This clone was seen once. This rearrangement joins TRBV5-1 to TRBJ2-1; TRBD2 matches 11 bases. Trimming took 0 bases from V and 5 from J; bases not matched to a gene: 4. Germline V lookup: CDR1 SGHRS, CDR2 YFSETQ. The CDR3 is 16 amino acids. The CDR3 is CASSLAGTSGHNEQFF. The CDR3 DNA follows: TGCGCCAGCAGCTTGGCAGGGACTAGCGGTCACAATGAGCAGTTCTTC.

The CDR3 is CASSALAGVDTGELFF. The CDR3 coding sequence is TGTGCCAGCAGTGCACTAGCGGGGGTCGACACCGGGGAGCTGTTTTTT. The chain has TRBV6-1 and TRBJ2-2, with TRBD2 matching 11 bases. CDR3 length equals 16 residues. Germline CDR1 reads MNHNS; CDR2 reads SASEGT. V shed 4 bases and J 3 bases; nucleotides not matched to a gene: 4.

This clone was detected only a few times. The chain joins TRBV28 to TRBJ2-6; TRBD1 might be the D (5 bases). Germline values: CDR1 MDHEN, CDR2 SYDVKM. Between the trimmed V and J ends, which lost 7 bases and 0 bases, there was a span of 13 bases. The CDR3 has 16 amino acids. Here the CDR3 DNA reads TGTGCCAGCACCGATTTCAGGGTCTCTGGGGCCAACGTCCTGACTTTC. This sequence encodes CASTDFRVSGANVLTF.

This clone was found a few times. An end of the junction differs from the germline gene, which may be a read error. This chain uses TRBV18 with TRBJ2-3; tentatively, D is TRBD2 (6 bases). The CDR3 consists of 14 residues. Looked up from germline, CDR1 is KGHSH and CDR2 is LQKENI. CDR3 in amino acids: CASSRARGGLFLDF. CDR3 nucleotide sequence: TGTGCCAGCTCACGGGCCCGAGGAGGGTTGTTTTTGGATTTT.

This clone was found a few times. Other DNA sequences of this sample code for an identical CDR3. The V call is TRBV7-2, the J call TRBJ2-5, with D possibly TRBD2 on 6 matching bases. The germline CDR1 and CDR2 sequences are SGHTA and FQGNSA. The CDR3 spans 13 residues. V lost 3 bases and J 4 bases, leaving 9 bases between the germline ends. The CDR3 DNA follows: TGTGCCAGCAGCTTGGGGGGAGGAGAGACCCAGTACTTC. Translation gives CASSLGGGETQYF.

The chain has TRBV9 and TRBJ2-2; the match to TRBD1 covers 8 bases. This CDR3 region has 16 residues. The J segment lost 4 bases and the V segment lost 0 bases, leaving 5 bases of the junction unmatched. Germline loops: CDR1 SGDLS, CDR2 YYNGEE. CDR3 in amino acids: CASSVAGQGLTGELFF. CDR3 coding DNA: TGTGCCAGCAGCGTAGCTGGACAGGGCCTCACCGGGGAGCTGTTTTTT. Drawing the rest from reference TRBV9 and TRBJ2-2, the complete variable domain is DSGVTQTPKHLITATGQRVTLRCSPRSGDLSVYWYQQSLDQGLQFLIQYYNGEERAKGNILERFSAQQFPDLHSELNLSSLELGDSALYFCASSVAGQGLTGELFFGEGSRLTVL.

Only a few counts were recorded for this clone. The rearrangement joins TRBV4-1 to TRBJ1-1; no definite D call. Between the trimmed V and J ends, which lost 3 bases and 10 bases, there was a span of 15 bases. The CDR3 runs to 13 residues. The germline V gene encodes CDR1 MGHRA and CDR2 YSYEKL. The CDR3 sequence: CASSQGSGDGAFF. The CDR3 bases are TGCGCCAGCAGCCAGGGGTCTGGGGATGGAGCTTTCTTT.

The rearrangement links TRBV23-1 to TRBJ2-7; the D is unclear. TRBV23-1 is known as an ORF, though its function is uncertain. Trimming removed 2 bases at V and 1 base at J, with 9 bases between. This CDR3 spans 14 amino acids. The CDR3 here is CASSQPGRSYEQYF. DNA of the CDR3: TGCGCCAGCAGTCAACCTGGACGATCCTACGAGCAGTACTTC.

The rearrangement uses TRBV29-1 and TRBJ1-1; D is perhaps TRBD1 (6 bases). Per the germline V gene, CDR1 is SQVTM and CDR2 is ANQGSEA. The CDR3 has 11 residues. Trimming removed 7 bases from V and 8 bases from J, with 14 bases in between. The CDR3 region has the DNA TGCAGCGGGTCGGGGGGCCTCGAAGCTTTCTTT. Its translation is CSGSGGLEAFF.

The V gene is TRBV11-2, the J gene TRBJ2-7; no clear D. This CDR3 contains 14 residues. CDR1 is SGHAT, CDR2 FQNNGV, per germline. V was pared by 8 bases and J by 1 base, with 15 bases between. CDR3 residues: CASSSGAQSYEQYF. As DNA, the CDR3 is TGTGCCAGCTCTAGTGGCGCCCAATCCTACGAGCAGTACTTC.

This rearrangement joins TRBV7-2 to TRBJ2-3; 9 nucleotides agree with TRBD2. The ends lost 5 bases at V and 1 base at J; junction bases unmatched: 7. This CDR3 has 16 amino acids. Germline V gene data show CDR1 as SGHTA and CDR2 as FQGNSA. The CDR3 nucleotides are TGTGCCAGCAGCCGAAACTTAGCGGGGGGCACAGATACGCAGTATTTT. Its translation is CASSRNLAGGTDTQYF.

This clone was seen a handful of times. The chain combines TRBV27 with TRBJ1-4, with 7 bases aligning to TRBD1. Trimming took 8 bases from V and 0 from J; bases not matched to a gene: 3. In germline, CDR1 is MNHEY, CDR2 SMNVEV (reference sequence). The CDR3 runs 14 residues. The CDR3 sequence: CASGQAATNEKLFF. In DNA form, the CDR3 reads TGTGCCAGCGGACAGGCCGCAACTAATGAAAAACTGTTTTTT.

This clone was observed a handful of times. The V gene is TRBV14, the J gene TRBJ1-1; the D gene is possibly TRBD1 (5 bases). V was pared by 4 bases and J by 3 bases, with 18 bases between. The CDR3 runs 16 residues. Per germline, CDR1 SGHDN and CDR2 FVKESK. CDR3 DNA sequence: TGTGCCAGCAGCCTTCAACAGGACCGGAGGTACACTGAAGCTTTCTTT. Amino acid sequence: CASSLQQDRRYTEAFF.

V gene TRBV9 combines with J gene TRBJ2-2, with 11 bases matching TRBD2. The CDR3 loop spans 16 amino acids. The germline V gene has CDR1 SGDLS and CDR2 YYNGEE. The J segment lost 5 bases and the V segment lost 3 bases, leaving 6 bases of the junction unmatched. The CDR3 bases are TGTGCCAGCAGCGCCGCGACTAGCGGGGAAACCGGGGAGCTGTTTTTT. Its translation is CASSAATSGETGELFF.

The rearrangement uses TRBV7-2 and TRBJ2-7; a possible D gene is TRBD1 (6 bases). The V end was cut by 7 bases, the J end by 1 base, with 14 bases between. This CDR3 contains 14 residues. Germline CDR1 SGHTA, CDR2 FQGNSA. The CDR3 nucleotides are TGTGCCAGCAATGACAGGACGACATCCTACGAGCAGTACTTC. It is translated as CASNDRTTSYEQYF.

The rearrangement joins TRBV6-5 to TRBJ1-2; 10 nucleotides align to TRBD1. The germline V gene has CDR1 MNHEY and CDR2 SVGAGI. The trim removed 6 bases at V and 6 bases at J, leaving 4 bases unmatched. This CDR3 has 13 residues. CDR3 in DNA: TGTGCCAGCAGGTGGGACAGGGGAGATGGCTACACCTTC. The encoded protein is CASRWDRGDGYTF.

In its sample, this clone was seen a few times. This chain links TRBV6-5 with TRBJ1-1, with D perhaps matching TRBD1 (5 bases). V dropped 6 bases and J dropped 3 bases, with 17 bases sitting between them. Germline V gene sequence: CDR1 MNHEY, CDR2 SVGAGI. This CDR3 has 15 amino acids. The CDR3 region is CASSLGDLRDTEAFF. CDR3 in DNA: TGTGCCAGCAGCCTAGGAGACCTCAGGGACACTGAAGCTTTCTTT.